The clone carrying this T cell receptor beta chain was detected once. Original data processing: Amplification with reference gene primers provided the estimates of nucleated cell counts. The method was immunoSEQ multiplex PCR; TCRdb's version includes in-frame clones alone and lacks a portion of them. V and J calls and clone size are as listed in that table; D and trimming were resolved from the DNA. The repertoire holds 250,000 to 350,000 clones, with approximately 93% as singletons. Trimming stripped 4 bases from V and 5 bases from J, with 14 bases between. The germline CDR1 and CDR2 sequences are MDHEN and SYDVKM. This CDR3 spans 14 amino acids. It was during active infection that Seattle patients were enrolled and then longitudinally followed. This record comes from a study of blood T cell repertoires in COVID-19. Overall study context: The United States, Italy and Spain supplied acute and convalescent COVID-19 samples.

V usage is TRBV28 and J usage is TRBJ1-2, with no clear D. The material sequenced was peripheral blood. The sequence was collected from a woman aged 25 to 39 with COVID-19, enrolled during active disease. DNA for the CDR3: TGTGCCAGCAGTTCCACTCGGGAGCTTTATGGCTACACCTTC. It encodes CASSSTRELYGYTF.